The T cell receptor (beta chain) described here comes from a study of identical twins listed by TCRdb under 2016. As for the study more broadly: TCR alpha and beta repertoires from monozygotic twins, unrelated adults of various ages and cord blood were deep-sequenced to test whether fetal clonotypes persist. Replicate twin experiments were performed at different times using different library preparation protocols to rule out contamination.

Libraries were made using 5' RACE. Sequencing was performed on an Illumina HiSeq 2000. Template switching introduced a universal primer binding site; the final cDNA contained a unique molecular identifier, enabling accurate counting of TCR cDNA molecules. Specific primers in the conserved constant-segment region were used to synthesize first-strand cDNA for the TCR alpha and beta chains. To control for contamination, each cDNA library was double barcoded with a SMART-Mk sample barcode plus Illumina barcodes. Two successive PCR steps introduced TruSeq adapter sequences along with Illumina sample barcodes. The Illumina HiSeq platform was used with custom primers to sequence TCR alpha and beta cDNA libraries. For the original study's pipeline: Unique molecular identifiers were extracted from raw reads with MiGEC, and CDR3 positions were determined with MiXCR. Recombination models were inferred per individual with the repgenHMM and IGoR tools using an EM algorithm. The tcR package in R was used for shared clonotype analysis, with sharing normalized by the product of cloneset sizes. To study raw recombination free of thymic and clonal selection effects, out-of-frame nonproductive sequences were analyzed. TCRdb ran its own pipeline on the public reads, namely fastp trimming at Q25 and MiXCR clone calling, and kept in-frame beta chains. A single entry per CDR3 protein holds the most common genes and DNA from its merged rows. These V and J calls are TCRdb output, not the study's own analysis. The sample table records fewer than 900,000 distinct CDR3 sequences; 18% of these occur just once. Of the sample, over 10% is held by the ten largest clones.

Every donor was a healthy Caucasian. The twin cohort comprised three pairs of female monozygotic twins, all aged roughly 18 to 30 years. Peripheral blood mononuclear cells were the source from which RNA for the TCR libraries was isolated. Study-wide conclusions, independent of this receptor: Because the same donors could not be followed over many years, the conclusions relied on cross-sectional statistical analysis. Zero-insertion analyses could be partly confounded by invariant T cells such as MAIT and iNKT, though diverse VJ usage argued against such confounding for most clonotypes. Compared with coincidental sharing between unrelated individuals, out-of-frame TCR alpha sequences shared between twins showed an excess of sequences with low generation probability. Abundant cord blood beta clonotypes carried fewer insertions; young adult naive repertoires showed a weaker similar trend, while memory repertoires showed none. The excess sharing between twins in beta out-of-frame sequences was weaker because fewer shared sequences reduced the signal-to-noise ratio. In monozygotic twins, recombination models systematically underestimated out-of-frame TCR alpha sharing, but the models matched the sharing seen between unrelated individuals.

The germline ends are 15 bases apart after V is trimmed by 6 bases and J by 3 bases. The CDR3 has 15 amino acids, counting the end cysteine and phenylalanine. Just the 45-base CDR3 DNA is kept, in frame starting at base 1. From a lookup of the germline V gene, CDR1 and CDR2 are SGHRS and YFSETQ. Details on this clonotype: Its target antigen remains unknown. No base quality values were provided; no much bigger clone lies one nucleotide off.

Another study also made use of these data, one on T cells expressing NK-cell markers. The second paper states: TCR beta-chain repertoires were profiled in sorted CD3+CD56+NKG2C+, CD3+CD56+NKG2C- and CD3+CD56-NKG2C+ T-cell subsets from several donors. Seven of the eight sequenced donors were HCMV-seropositive and one was HCMV-seronegative. In several experiments an anti-gammadeltaTCR antibody was added to restrict sorting to alphabetaTCR-expressing T cells. For 6 or 7 donors, the dominant CD3+CD56+NKG2C+ clonotypes were among the top 10 CD8+ clonotypes and accounted for roughly 1.0-7.5% of CD8+ T cells. Those dominant clonotypes were again the most abundant among CD3+CD56-NKG2C+ cells in a handful of donors, at roughly 25-65%. Whether the expanded NKG2C-expressing T cell clones were specific for HCMV antigens remained unclear. The eight sequenced donors were randomly selected healthy volunteers, three men and five women. HCMV serostatus was determined by detecting HCMV-specific IgG in serum with a commercial ELISA kit. For over five donors, unsorted PBMC were also used to sequence bulk peripheral blood T-cell repertoires. MIGEC was used to demultiplex reads and group the reads by UMI, and MiTCR was used to assemble and quantify clonotypes. Only TCR cDNA sequences supported by at least two reads were kept to exclude erroneous sequences. The tcR package was used for downstream repertoire analysis, and clonotypes were matched across fractions by CDR3 nucleotide sequence plus V segment. VDJmatch was used to annotate antigen specificity against VDJdb, with one amino acid substitution in CDR3 permitted.

The V and J segments used are TRBV5-1 and TRBJ2-2; the D element could tentatively be TRBD1 or TRBD2, as 5 bases agree for each. Sequenced: PBMCs. The source is a woman between 18 and 29 years old in good health. The DNA is as follows: TGCGCCAGCAACCGAGGGGACGGAGACACCGGGGAGCTGTTTTTT. It is translated as CASNRGDGDTGELFF. Where the CDR3 stops, the reference TRBV5-1 and TRBJ2-2 genes take over; the full variable domain is KAGVTQTPRYLIKTRGQQVTLSCSPISGHRSVSWYQQTPGQGLQFLFEYFSETQRNKGNFPGRFSGRQFSNSRSEMNVSTLELGDSALYLCASNRGDGDTGELFFGEGSRLTVL.